Listed here are 12 T cell receptor beta chains from one sample, sequenced in a study of cytomegalovirus exposure and HLA in healthy donors. The PCR ran on 60 Vbeta and 13 Jbeta primers. TCRdb's table, derived via immunoSEQ multiplex PCR, lists solely in-frame clones and lacks some. Here the sample spans around 170,000 clones, roughly 80% being singletons. The specimen sequenced was PBMCs. The receptors here all came from a man in his fifties or sixties in good health and CMV-seronegative.

The rearrangement links TRBV13 to TRBJ2-7, with TRBD1 as a possible D gene (6 bases). Between the trimmed V and J ends, which lost 5 bases and 2 bases, there was a span of 13 bases. There are 14 residues in the CDR3. CDR1 and CDR2 (germline): PRHDT, FYEKMQ (reference sequence). CDR3 nucleotides: TGTGCCAGCAGCCTTAACCGACAGGCCTACGAGCAGTACTTC. It specifies CASSLNRQAYEQYF.

The chain employs TRBV18 and TRBJ2-3; 7 nucleotides line up with TRBD1. The V and J ends lost 3 bases and 4 bases, in that order; junction bases with no gene match: 10. Germline assignment: CDR1 KGHSH and CDR2 LQKENI. This CDR3 region has 16 residues. The CDR3 protein is CASSPRQGWASDTQYF. In DNA form, the CDR3 reads TGTGCCAGCTCACCGCGACAGGGTTGGGCCTCAGATACGCAGTATTTT.

The chain recombines TRBV6-1 with TRBJ2-7; tentatively, D is TRBD2 (5 bases). The CDR3 is 14 residues long. Germline assignment: CDR1 MNHNS and CDR2 SASEGT. V was clipped by 1 base and J by 6 bases, with 13 bases between them. CDR3 protein: CASSEGSGLGEQYF. CDR3 coding DNA: TGTGCCAGCAGTGAAGGGAGCGGACTCGGCGAGCAGTACTTC.

The chain joins TRBV19 to TRBJ1-5; D call uncertain. The CDR3 length is 16 residues. The ends were cut back, 2 bases at V and 4 bases at J, with 15 bases in the middle. Germline lookup yields CDR1 LNHDA and CDR2 SQIVND (reference sequence). CDR3 protein: CASSILSGEANQPQHF. The CDR3 DNA reads TGTGCCAGTAGTATACTCTCCGGGGAGGCTAATCAGCCCCAGCATTTT.

The chain carries TRBV7-6 and TRBJ1-1; D not certain. V dropped 3 bases and J dropped 0 bases, with 2 bases sitting between them. The CDR3 is 12 residues long. Germline values: CDR1 SGHVS, CDR2 FNYEAQ. CDR3 region: CASSFMNTEAFF. The DNA for the CDR3 is TGTGCCAGCAGCTTCATGAACACTGAAGCTTTCTTT.

This clone has a single count. This chain uses TRBV5-6 with TRBJ2-7; 9 bases are shared with TRBD1. Germline values: CDR1 SGHDT, CDR2 YYEEEE. V dropped 4 bases and J dropped 4; count of bases not matched to a gene: 12. The CDR3 covers 16 residues. This CDR3 is CASSPSEGQGRYEQYF. In DNA, the CDR3 is TGTGCCAGCAGCCCCAGTGAGGGACAGGGTAGATACGAGCAGTACTTC.

The chain employs TRBV19 and TRBJ1-5; no firm D call. Trimming left V 4 bases short and J 7 bases short, with 14 bases between. The V gene's germline CDR1 is LNHDA and CDR2 SQIVND (reference sequence). This CDR3 is built from 14 residues. CDR3: CASSRWGVRQPQHF. CDR3 nucleotides: TGTGCCAGTAGTAGGTGGGGAGTTAGGCAGCCCCAGCATTTT.

This chain uses TRBV6-1 with TRBJ2-7, with 7 bases that match TRBD2. The CDR3 runs 15 residues. Per germline, CDR1 MNHNS and CDR2 SASEGT. With 2 bases clipped from V and 2 bases from J, the junction kept 6 bases outside the gene matches. The CDR3 sequence is CASSESPGRTYEQYF. The CDR3 DNA sequence: TGTGCCAGCAGTGAATCCCCCGGGAGGACCTACGAGCAGTACTTC.

The chain employs TRBV19 and TRBJ1-5; 9 nucleotides line up with TRBD1. V shed 5 bases and J 5 bases; nucleotides not matched to a gene: 4. Germline V gives CDR1 LNHDA, CDR2 SQIVND (reference sequence). The CDR3 contains 14 residues. Here the CDR3 DNA reads TGTGCCAGTAGTTGGGACAGGGTGGATCAGCCCCAGCATTTT. Residues: CASSWDRVDQPQHF.

This chain joins TRBV7-2 and TRBJ1-2; D is perhaps TRBD1 (6 bases). Germline V gene sequence: CDR1 SGHTA, CDR2 FQGNSA. This CDR3 spans 15 amino acids. V lost 5 bases to trimming and J lost 3 bases, with 16 bases between them. As DNA, the CDR3 is TGTGCCAGCAGCCCCAGGGGCGTTACGGACTATGGCTACACCTTC. It codes for CASSPRGVTDYGYTF.

This clone has more than one count but fewer than ten. The chain recombines TRBV10-3 with TRBJ1-4; D ambiguous. V lost 0 bases and J lost 3, with 14 bases in between. The CDR3 is 17 residues long. Germline loops: CDR1 ENHRY, CDR2 SYGVKD. The CDR3 region has the DNA TGTGCCATCAGTGAGTCTTTACTCCCGGGATCTAATGAAAAACTGTTTTTT. Amino acids: CAISESLLPGSNEKLFF.

The rearrangement links TRBV28 to TRBJ1-2, with D possibly TRBD1 on 5 matching bases. This CDR3 is 13 amino acids long. The V end lost 8 bases, the J end lost 1 base, and 11 bases lay between the germline ends. Germline assignment: CDR1 MDHEN and CDR2 SYDVKM. CDR3 sequence: CASGGGDNYGYTF. The CDR3 bases are TGTGCCAGCGGGGGAGGGGATAACTATGGCTACACCTTC.